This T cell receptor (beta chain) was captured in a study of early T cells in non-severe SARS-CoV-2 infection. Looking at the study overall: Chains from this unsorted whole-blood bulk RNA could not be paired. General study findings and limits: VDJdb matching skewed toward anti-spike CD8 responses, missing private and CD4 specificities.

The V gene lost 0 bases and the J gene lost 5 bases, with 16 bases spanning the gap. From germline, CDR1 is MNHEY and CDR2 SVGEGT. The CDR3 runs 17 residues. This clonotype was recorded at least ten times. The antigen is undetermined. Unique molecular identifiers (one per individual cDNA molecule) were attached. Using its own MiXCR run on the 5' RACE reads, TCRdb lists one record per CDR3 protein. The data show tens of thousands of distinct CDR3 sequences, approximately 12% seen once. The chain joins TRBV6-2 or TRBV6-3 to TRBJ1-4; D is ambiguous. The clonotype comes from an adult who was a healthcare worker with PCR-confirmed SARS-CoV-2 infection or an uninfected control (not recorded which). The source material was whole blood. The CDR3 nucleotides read TGTGCCAGCAGTTACTCGCCCTTGGGGAATGGAAATGAAAAACTGTTTTTT. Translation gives CASSYSPLGNGNEKLFF.